The clone carrying this TCR beta chain was seen more than once but under ten times. This record belongs to a study of blood T cell repertoires in COVID-19. Study background: Donors in the United States, Italy and Spain gave samples during acute or convalescent COVID-19. Sample material is recorded as cDNA or gDNA derived from T cells, B-cell-depleted T cells, or PBMCs.

Germline values: CDR1 MNHEY, CDR2 SMNVEV (reference sequence). The J segment lost 10 bases and the V segment lost 8 bases, leaving 9 bases of the junction unmatched. The CDR3 consists of 14 residues. Per the authors' pipeline: Estimation of nucleated cell counts was performed using reference gene primer amplification. The method was immunoSEQ multiplex PCR; TCRdb's version includes in-frame clones alone and lacks a portion of them. V, J and clone size are those of that table, while D and trimming were read from the DNA. The table shows 45,000 to 55,000 clones, with around 80% occurring only once. This clonotype was sampled from a human donor with active or convalescent COVID-19. The donor label of this sample is uncertain. The sequenced sample consisted of peripheral blood. V is TRBV27 and J is TRBJ1-6, with 9 bases matching TRBD1. CDR3 sequence: CASCTTGGKSPLHF. CDR3 sequence (DNA): TGTGCCAGCTGCACGACAGGGGGTAAATCACCCCTCCACTTT.